Listed below are T cell receptor beta chains from one sample, sequenced in a study of patients and donors after allogeneic stem cell transplantation. TCRdb used MiXCR to reprocess the RT-PCR reads, holding one entry per CDR3 protein. In the table there are about a million distinct CDR3 sequences, more than 15% of which are singletons. Sequenced: blood, either unsorted or a sorted T cell fraction (not recorded which). These receptors came from a human donor who was either an allogeneic HSCT recipient or a stem cell or donor lymphocyte infusion donor (not recorded which). It is not recorded whose cells these are; they may come from a transplant donor. The CDR3 runs from the conserved cysteine through the conserved F or W. D genes are given only for firm matches. A row's size may be missing; if present it is once, few, many or a size class.

V gene	J gene	clone size	D gene	CDR3 DNA	CDR3 protein
TRBV9	TRBJ2-4	once	NA	TGTGCCAGCAGCGTAGGGATGGGCGTAGCCAAAAACATTCAGTACTTC	CASSVGMGVAKNIQYF
TRBV7-6	TRBJ2-6	NA	NA	TGTGCCAGCAGCTTCCGGGACTTAAAATTCTCTGGGGCCAACGTCCTGACTTTC	CASSFRDLKFSGANVLTF
TRBV13	TRBJ1-2	few	NA	TGTGCCAGCAGCTGGCTTGGAGAGGCTGGCTACACCTTC	CASSWLGEAGYTF
TRBV7-9	TRBJ2-4	NA	NA	TGTGCCAGCAGCTTGACAGTAAACATTCAGTACTTC	CASSLTVNIQYF
TRBV10-3	TRBJ2-1	NA	TRBD2	TGTGCCATCAGTGAGTCGCTAGATCCTAGCGGGAATGCAGACAATGAGCAGTTCTTC	CAISESLDPSGNADNEQFF
TRBV18	TRBJ2-4	NA	TRBD1	TGTGCCAGCTCACCAGACAGGGGGAGCCCCGGGGCCAAAAACATTCAGTACTTC	CASSPDRGSPGAKNIQYF
TRBV30	TRBJ2-1	NA	TRBD2	TGTGCCTGGAGTGTACCTAGCGGGGGGGGCCCTGAGCAGTTCTTC	CAWSVPSGGGPEQFF
TRBV5-1	TRBJ1-2	NA	NA	TGCGCCAGCAGCTTGGAGCCCAATAACTATGGCTACACCTTC	CASSLEPNNYGYTF
TRBV7-9	TRBJ1-4	few	NA	TGTGCCAGCGCAAGTCCCTTGGGGGAAAAACTGTTTTTT	CASASPLGEKLFF
TRBV7-9	TRBJ2-3	few	TRBD2	TGTGCCAGCACATTCAGCGGGAGAGGAGCAGATACGCAGTATTTT	CASTFSGRGADTQYF
TRBV20-1	TRBJ2-2	NA	NA	TGCAGTGCTAGAGATCTGGGACTGGGAGGGGAGCTGTTTTTT	CSARDLGLGGELFF
TRBV4-1	TRBJ2-7	NA	TRBD2	TGCGCCAGCAGCCACCAGACTAGCGGGAGATACGAGCAGTACTTC	CASSHQTSGRYEQYF
TRBV5-1	TRBJ2-3	NA	NA	TGCGCCACTCGCGGTGAGCAACCAGCCACAGATACGCAGTATTTT	CATRGEQPATDTQYF
TRBV7-9	TRBJ1-2	NA	NA	TGTGCCAGCAGCTCAACGGAGTATGGCTACACCTTC	CASSSTEYGYTF
TRBV27	TRBJ2-5	few	TRBD2	TGTGCCAGCAGTTTGGGGGGGGTCCCAGAGACCCAGTACTTC	CASSLGGVPETQYF
TRBV6-1	TRBJ2-3	NA	TRBD2	TGTGCCAGCAGTGAACGGGGGGGTGTCGGTCGGACCCTCACAGATACGCAGTATTTT	CASSERGGVGRTLTDTQYF
TRBV30	TRBJ2-7	NA	NA	TGTGCCTGGAGTGTACAAGGCGACATTGGGGGCTACGAGCAGTACTTC	CAWSVQGDIGGYEQYF
TRBV12-3/TRBV12-4	TRBJ1-2	NA	TRBD1	TGTGCCAGCAGGGTGACAGGGGGCCAGGGCTACACCTTC	CASRVTGGQGYTF
TRBV20-1	TRBJ2-1	few	NA	TGCAGTGCAGAAAAAAGGGACCATGAGCAGTTCTTC	CSAEKRDHEQFF
TRBV20-1	TRBJ1-1	NA	NA	TGCAGTGTCCCGATGGGGGGTCGCACTGAAGCTTTCTTT	CSVPMGGRTEAFF
TRBV20-1	TRBJ2-2	many	NA	TGCAGTGCTAGAGGCCACAACACCGGGGAGCTGTTTTTT	CSARGHNTGELFF
TRBV4-3	TRBJ2-6	few	NA	TGCGCCAGCAGCCAAGTAAGCGGCTCTGGGGCCAACGTCCTGACTTTC	CASSQVSGSGANVLTF
TRBV7-3	TRBJ2-1	NA	NA	TGTGCCAGCAGCTTAACGAGAATGGGTGAGCAGTTCTTC	CASSLTRMGEQFF
TRBV27	TRBJ2-1	few	NA	TGTGCCAGTAGCCCCGATTATGGGGTCGCTGAGCAGTTCTTC	CASSPDYGVAEQFF
TRBV12-3/TRBV12-4	TRBJ2-4	NA	TRBD2	TGTGCCAGCAGTTTAGCGGGGCTAGCGGGAGGAATCTATACCAAAAACATTCAGTACTTC	CASSLAGLAGGIYTKNIQYF
TRBV6-2/TRBV6-3	TRBJ2-7	NA	NA	TGTGCCAGCAGCACTTACACCTACGAGCAGTACTTC	CASSTYTYEQYF
TRBV12-3/TRBV12-4	TRBJ1-1	few	NA	TGTGCCGGCCGACGGGGGGAGGGCACTGAAGCTTTCTTT	CAGRRGEGTEAFF
TRBV9	TRBJ2-1	few	NA	TGTGCCAGCAGCGTAGAGGTAATGGGGAATGAGCAGTTCTTC	CASSVEVMGNEQFF
TRBV12-3/TRBV12-4	TRBJ1-1	NA	NA	TGTGCCAGCAGTTCCCAACGCCCACGGAACACTGAAGCTTTCTTT	CASSSQRPRNTEAFF